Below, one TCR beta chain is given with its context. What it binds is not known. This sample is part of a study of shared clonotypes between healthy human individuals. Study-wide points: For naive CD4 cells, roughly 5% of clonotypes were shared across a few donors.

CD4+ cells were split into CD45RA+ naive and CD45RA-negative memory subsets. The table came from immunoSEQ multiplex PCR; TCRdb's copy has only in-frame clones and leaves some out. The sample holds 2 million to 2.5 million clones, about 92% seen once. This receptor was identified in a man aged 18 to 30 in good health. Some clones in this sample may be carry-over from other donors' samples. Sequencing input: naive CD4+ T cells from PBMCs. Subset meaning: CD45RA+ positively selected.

CDR3 loop: CASSLGNNKLAYEQYF. As DNA, the CDR3 is TGTGCCAGCAGTTTAGGGAATAACAAACTGGCCTACGAGCAGTACTTC. V is TRBV28 and J is TRBJ2-7, with D unclear. Germline V lookup: CDR1 MDHEN, CDR2 SYDVKM. V was clipped by 2 bases and J by 2 bases, with 16 bases between them. The CDR3 extends over 16 amino acids.